This TCR beta chain comes out of a study of T cells in Graves' hyperthyroidism and ophthalmopathy. With 2 bases removed from V and 7 bases from J, the gap between germline ends came to 15 bases. The germline gives CDR1 MNHEY, CDR2 SVGEGT. The CDR3 covers 15 residues. There are many counts of this clonotype. Researchers took RNA transcripts and amplified the TCR beta CDR3 regions from them. A first-round RT-PCR of the TCR CDR3 used the HTBI primer set. MiXCR, applied by TCRdb to the multiplex PCR reads, yields one record per CDR3 protein. Of about 400,000 distinct CDR3 sequences listed, about an eighth are singletons.

The chain has TRBV6-2 or TRBV6-3 and TRBJ2-1; D is unclear. This clonotype was sampled from a woman aged 18-30 years with Graves' hyperthyroidism. The sample consisted of blood. The CDR3 nucleotides read TGTGCCAGCAGTTACGTCGGCTTGACAAGAAATGAGCAGTTCTTC. Translated: CASSYVGLTRNEQFF.